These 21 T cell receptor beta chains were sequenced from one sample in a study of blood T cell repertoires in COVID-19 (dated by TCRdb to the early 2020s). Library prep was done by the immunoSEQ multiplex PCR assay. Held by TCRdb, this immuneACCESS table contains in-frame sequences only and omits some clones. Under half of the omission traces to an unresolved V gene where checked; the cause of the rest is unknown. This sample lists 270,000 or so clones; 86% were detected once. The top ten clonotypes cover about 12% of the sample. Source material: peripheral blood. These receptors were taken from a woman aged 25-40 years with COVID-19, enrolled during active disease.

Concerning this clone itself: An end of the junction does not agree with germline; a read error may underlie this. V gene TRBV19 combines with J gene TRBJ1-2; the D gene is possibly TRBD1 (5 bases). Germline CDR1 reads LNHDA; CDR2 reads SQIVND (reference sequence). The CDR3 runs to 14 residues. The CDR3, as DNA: TGTGCCAGTAGTTTCCTCGATGGGGCCGGCCCTCCAACATTC. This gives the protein CASSFLDGAGPPTF.

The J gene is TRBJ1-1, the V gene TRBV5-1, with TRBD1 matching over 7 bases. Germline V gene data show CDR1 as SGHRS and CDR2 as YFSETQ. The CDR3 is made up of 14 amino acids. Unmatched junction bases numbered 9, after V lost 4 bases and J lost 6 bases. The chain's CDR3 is CASSPNPDRAEAFF. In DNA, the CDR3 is TGCGCCAGCAGCCCCAATCCCGACAGGGCTGAAGCTTTCTTT. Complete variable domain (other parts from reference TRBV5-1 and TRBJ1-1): KAGVTQTPRYLIKTRGQQVTLSCSPISGHRSVSWYQQTPGQGLQFLFEYFSETQRNKGNFPGRFSGRQFSNSRSEMNVSTLELGDSALYLCASSPNPDRAEAFFGQGTRLTVV.

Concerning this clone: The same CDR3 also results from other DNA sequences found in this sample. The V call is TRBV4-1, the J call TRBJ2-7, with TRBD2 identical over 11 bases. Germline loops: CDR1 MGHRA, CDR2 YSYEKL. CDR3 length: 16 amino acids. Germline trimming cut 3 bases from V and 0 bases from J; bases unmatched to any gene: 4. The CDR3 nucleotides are TGCGCCAGCAGCCAGGGAGGACTAGCGGGCTCCTACGAGCAGTACTTC. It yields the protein CASSQGGLAGSYEQYF.

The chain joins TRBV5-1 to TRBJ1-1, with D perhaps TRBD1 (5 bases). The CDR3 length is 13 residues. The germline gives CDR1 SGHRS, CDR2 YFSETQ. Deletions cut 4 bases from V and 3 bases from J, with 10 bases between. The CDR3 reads CASSAGGDTEAFF. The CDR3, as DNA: TGCGCCAGCAGCGCGGGAGGGGACACTGAAGCTTTCTTT.

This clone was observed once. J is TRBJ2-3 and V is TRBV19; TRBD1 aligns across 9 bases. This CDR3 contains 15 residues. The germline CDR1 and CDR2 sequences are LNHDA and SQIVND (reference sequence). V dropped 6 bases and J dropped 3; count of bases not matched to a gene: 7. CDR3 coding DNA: TGTGCCAGTAGCTACAGGGGGCGACCGACAGATACGCAGTATTTT. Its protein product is CASSYRGRPTDTQYF.

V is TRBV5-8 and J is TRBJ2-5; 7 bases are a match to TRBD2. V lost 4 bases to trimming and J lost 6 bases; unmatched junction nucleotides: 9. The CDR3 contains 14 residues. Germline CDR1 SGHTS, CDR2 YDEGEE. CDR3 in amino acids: CASSDRLASKTQYF. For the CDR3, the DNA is TGTGCCAGCAGCGATCGACTAGCCAGCAAGACCCAGTACTTC.

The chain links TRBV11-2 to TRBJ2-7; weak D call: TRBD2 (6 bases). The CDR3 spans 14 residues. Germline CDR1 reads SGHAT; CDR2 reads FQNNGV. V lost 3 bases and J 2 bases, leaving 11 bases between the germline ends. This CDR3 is CASSFAGRPYEQYF. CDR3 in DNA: TGTGCCAGCAGCTTCGCGGGACGCCCCTACGAGCAGTACTTC.

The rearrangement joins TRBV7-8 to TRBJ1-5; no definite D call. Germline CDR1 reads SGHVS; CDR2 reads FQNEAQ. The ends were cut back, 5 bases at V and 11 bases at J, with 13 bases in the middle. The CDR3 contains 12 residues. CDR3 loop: CASSQGAVTQHF. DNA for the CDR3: TGTGCCAGCAGCCAAGGAGCGGTAACCCAGCATTTT.

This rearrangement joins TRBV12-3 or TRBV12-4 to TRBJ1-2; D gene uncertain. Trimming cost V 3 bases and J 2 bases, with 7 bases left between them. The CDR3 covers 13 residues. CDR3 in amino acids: CASSLHTNYGYTF. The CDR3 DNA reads TGTGCCAGCAGTTTGCACACCAACTATGGCTACACCTTC.

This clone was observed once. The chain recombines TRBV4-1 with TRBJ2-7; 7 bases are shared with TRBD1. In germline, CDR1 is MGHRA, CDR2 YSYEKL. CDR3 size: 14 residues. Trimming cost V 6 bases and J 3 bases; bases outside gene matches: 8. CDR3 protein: CASRRLQGIYEQYF. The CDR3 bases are TGCGCCAGCAGACGGTTACAGGGGATCTACGAGCAGTACTTC.

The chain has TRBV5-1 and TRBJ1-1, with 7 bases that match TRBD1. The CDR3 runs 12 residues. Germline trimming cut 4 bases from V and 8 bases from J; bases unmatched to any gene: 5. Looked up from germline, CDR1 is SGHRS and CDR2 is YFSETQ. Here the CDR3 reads CASSRDSAEAFF. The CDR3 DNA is TGCGCCAGCAGCCGGGACAGCGCAGAAGCTTTCTTT. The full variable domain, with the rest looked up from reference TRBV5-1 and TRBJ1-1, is KAGVTQTPRYLIKTRGQQVTLSCSPISGHRSVSWYQQTPGQGLQFLFEYFSETQRNKGNFPGRFSGRQFSNSRSEMNVSTLELGDSALYLCASSRDSAEAFFGQGTRLTVV.

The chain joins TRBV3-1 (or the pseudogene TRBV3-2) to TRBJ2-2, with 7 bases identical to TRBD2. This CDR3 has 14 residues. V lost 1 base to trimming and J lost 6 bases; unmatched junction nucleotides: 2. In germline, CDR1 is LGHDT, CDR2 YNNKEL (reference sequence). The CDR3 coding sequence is TGTGCCAGCAGCCAAGGAAGCGGGGCCGGGGAGCTGTTTTTT. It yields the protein CASSQGSGAGELFF.

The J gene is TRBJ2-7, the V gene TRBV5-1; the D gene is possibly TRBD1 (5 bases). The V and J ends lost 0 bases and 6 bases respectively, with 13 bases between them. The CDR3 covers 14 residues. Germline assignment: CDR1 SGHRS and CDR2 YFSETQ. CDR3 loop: CASSLGPREAEQYF. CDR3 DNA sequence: TGCGCCAGCAGCTTGGGGCCCAGGGAAGCCGAGCAGTACTTC.

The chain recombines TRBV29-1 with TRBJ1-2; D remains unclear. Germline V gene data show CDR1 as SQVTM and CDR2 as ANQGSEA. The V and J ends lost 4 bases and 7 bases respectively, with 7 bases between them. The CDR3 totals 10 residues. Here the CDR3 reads CSVGTGGYTF. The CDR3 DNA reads TGCAGCGTTGGCACCGGTGGCTACACCTTC.

The CDR3 coding sequence is TGTGCCAGCAGCTTAGGATTCCTAGCGGGGGGCACAGATACGCAGTATTTT. It translates to CASSLGFLAGGTDTQYF. The chain links TRBV7-2 to TRBJ2-3; 10 bases are a match to TRBD2. The junction had 5 bases not matched to a gene; V was cut back by 1 base and J by 1 base. Per germline, CDR1 SGHTA and CDR2 FQGNSA. The CDR3 is 17 amino acids. Using reference TRBV7-2 and TRBJ2-3 for the parts outside the CDR3, the full variable domain is GAGVSQSPSNKVTEKGKDVELRCDPISGHTALYWYRQSLGQGLEFLIYFQGNSAPDKSGLPSDRFSAERTGGSVSTLTIQRTQQEDSAVYLCASSLGFLAGGTDTQYFGPGTRLTVL.

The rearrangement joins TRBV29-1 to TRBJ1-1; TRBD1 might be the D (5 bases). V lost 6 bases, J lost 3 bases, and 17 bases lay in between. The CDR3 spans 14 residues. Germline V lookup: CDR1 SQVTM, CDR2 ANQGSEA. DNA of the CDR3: TGCAGCGTCCCTGCGGGGCGCGCGGACACTGAAGCTTTCTTT. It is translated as CSVPAGRADTEAFF.

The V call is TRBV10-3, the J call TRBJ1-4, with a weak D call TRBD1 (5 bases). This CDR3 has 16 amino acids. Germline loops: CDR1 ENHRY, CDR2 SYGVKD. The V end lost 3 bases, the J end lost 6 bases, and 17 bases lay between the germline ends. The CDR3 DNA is TGTGCCATCAGTGATTCGGGCAGGGCCAGGGATGAAAAACTGTTTTTT. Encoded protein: CAISDSGRARDEKLFF.

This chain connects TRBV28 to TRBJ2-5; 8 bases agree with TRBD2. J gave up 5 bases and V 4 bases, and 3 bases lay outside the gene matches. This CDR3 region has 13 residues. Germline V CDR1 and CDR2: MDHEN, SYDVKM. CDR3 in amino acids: CASSSGGLETQYF. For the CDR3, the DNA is TGTGCCAGCAGTTCGGGGGGGCTGGAGACCCAGTACTTC.

The CDR3 sequence is CASSPRGLVNEQFF. CDR3 coding DNA: TGCGCCAGCAGCCCGCGGGGACTAGTCAATGAGCAGTTCTTC. This chain connects TRBV4-1 to TRBJ2-1, with 8 bases matching TRBD2. V was pared by 4 bases and J by 6 bases, with 5 bases of the junction left unmatched. Germline loops: CDR1 MGHRA, CDR2 YSYEKL. CDR3 length: 14 amino acids.

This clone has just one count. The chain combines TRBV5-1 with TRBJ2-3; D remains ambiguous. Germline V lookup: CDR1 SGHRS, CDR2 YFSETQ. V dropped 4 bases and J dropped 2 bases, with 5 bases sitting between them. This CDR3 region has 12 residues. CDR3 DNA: TGCGCCAGCAGCCCCTCCACAGATACGCAGTATTTT. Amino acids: CASSPSTDTQYF. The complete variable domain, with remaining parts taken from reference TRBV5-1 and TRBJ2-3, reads KAGVTQTPRYLIKTRGQQVTLSCSPISGHRSVSWYQQTPGQGLQFLFEYFSETQRNKGNFPGRFSGRQFSNSRSEMNVSTLELGDSALYLCASSPSTDTQYFGPGTRLTVL.

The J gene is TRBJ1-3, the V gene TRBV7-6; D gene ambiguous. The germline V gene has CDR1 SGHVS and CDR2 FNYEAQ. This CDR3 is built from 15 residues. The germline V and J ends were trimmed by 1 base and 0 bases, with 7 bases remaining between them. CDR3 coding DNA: TGTGCCAGCAGCTTAGGGCCGAACTCTGGAAACACCATATATTTT. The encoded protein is CASSLGPNSGNTIYF.